This T cell receptor (beta chain) was identified in a study of T cell repertoires in cytomegalovirus infection. Study summary: HLA-B-restricted CMV epitopes that are well studied were used alongside recently identified HLA-C-restricted ones. Indications came from public TCR beta signatures; they pointed to CMV infection and to a matching HLA type. Regarding the study as a whole: Summed public TCR beta family frequency identified CMV carriers bearing the relevant HLA.

TCRdb redid the calling of the reads with MiXCR, one entry per CDR3 protein. The sample comprises approximately 120,000 distinct CDR3 sequences, around 30% of which are singletons, and 45% to 65% rests with the top ten. Comment on this clonotype: Its antigen is currently unknown.

The V gene's germline CDR1 is LGHNA and CDR2 YSLEER. After removal of 0 bases from V and 0 bases from J, the junction contained 10 bases not matched to a gene. The CDR3 totals 19 residues. The receptor was derived from a human donor in good health (CMV status not recorded). Some clones in this sample may be carry-over from other donors' samples. The chain couples TRBV4-3 to TRBJ2-2; 7 nucleotides align to TRBD1. The sample here was CD8+ T cells from cultured PBMCs, taken from culture after CMV antigen stimulation. The CDR3, as DNA: TGCGCCAGCAGCCAAGAAACCATCCAGGGACAGACGAACACCGGGGAGCTGTTTTTT. This gives the protein CASSQETIQGQTNTGELFF.